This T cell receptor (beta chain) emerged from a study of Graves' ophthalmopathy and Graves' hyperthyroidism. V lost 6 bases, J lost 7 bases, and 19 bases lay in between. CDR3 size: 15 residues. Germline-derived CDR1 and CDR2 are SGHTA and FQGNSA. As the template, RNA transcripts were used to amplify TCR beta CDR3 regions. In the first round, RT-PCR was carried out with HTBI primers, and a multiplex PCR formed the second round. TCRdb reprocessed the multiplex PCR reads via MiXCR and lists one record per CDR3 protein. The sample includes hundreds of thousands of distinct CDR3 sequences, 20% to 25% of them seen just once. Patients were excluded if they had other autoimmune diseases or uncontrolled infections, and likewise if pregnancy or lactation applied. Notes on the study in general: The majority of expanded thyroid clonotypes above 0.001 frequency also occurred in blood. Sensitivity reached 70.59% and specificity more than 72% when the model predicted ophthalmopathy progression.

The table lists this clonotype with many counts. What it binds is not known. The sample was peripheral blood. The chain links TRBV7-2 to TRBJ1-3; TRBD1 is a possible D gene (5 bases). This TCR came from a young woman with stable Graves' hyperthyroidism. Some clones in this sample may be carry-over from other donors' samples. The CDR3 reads CASRFARDAGNTIYF. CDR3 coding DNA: TGTGCCAGCAGATTTGCCCGGGACGCGGGTAACACCATATATTTT.